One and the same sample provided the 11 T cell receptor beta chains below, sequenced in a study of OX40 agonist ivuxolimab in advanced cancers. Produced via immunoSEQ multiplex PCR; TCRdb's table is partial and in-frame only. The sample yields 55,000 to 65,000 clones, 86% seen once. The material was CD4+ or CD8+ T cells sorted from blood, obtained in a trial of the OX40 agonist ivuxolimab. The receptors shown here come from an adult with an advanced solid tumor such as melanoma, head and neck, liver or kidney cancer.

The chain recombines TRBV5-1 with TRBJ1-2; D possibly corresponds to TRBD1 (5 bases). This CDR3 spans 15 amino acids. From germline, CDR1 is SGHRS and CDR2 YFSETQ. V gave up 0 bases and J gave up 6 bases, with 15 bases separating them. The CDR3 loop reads CASSLAKEGPDGYTF. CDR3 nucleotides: TGCGCCAGCAGCTTGGCCAAGGAGGGGCCGGATGGCTACACCTTC.

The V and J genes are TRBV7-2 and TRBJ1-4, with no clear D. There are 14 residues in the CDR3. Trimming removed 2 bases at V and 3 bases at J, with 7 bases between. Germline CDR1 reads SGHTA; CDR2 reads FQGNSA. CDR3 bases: TGTGCCAGCAGCTTAAGAGGATCTAATGAAAAACTGTTTTTT. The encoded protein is CASSLRGSNEKLFF.

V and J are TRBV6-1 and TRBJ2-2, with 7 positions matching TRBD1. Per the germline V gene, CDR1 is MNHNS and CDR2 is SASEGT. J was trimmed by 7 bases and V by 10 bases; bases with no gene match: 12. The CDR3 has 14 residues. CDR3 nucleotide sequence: TGTGCCACCTCTCGGAACAGGGGAGACGGGGAGCTGTTTTTT. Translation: CATSRNRGDGELFF.

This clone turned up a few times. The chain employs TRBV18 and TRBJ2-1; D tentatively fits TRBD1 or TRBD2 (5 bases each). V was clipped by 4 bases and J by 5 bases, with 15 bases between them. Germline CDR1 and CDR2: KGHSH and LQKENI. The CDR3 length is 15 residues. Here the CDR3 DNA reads TGTGCCAGCTCACGACTGTTGGGGGATAACAATGAGCAGTTCTTC. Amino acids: CASSRLLGDNNEQFF.

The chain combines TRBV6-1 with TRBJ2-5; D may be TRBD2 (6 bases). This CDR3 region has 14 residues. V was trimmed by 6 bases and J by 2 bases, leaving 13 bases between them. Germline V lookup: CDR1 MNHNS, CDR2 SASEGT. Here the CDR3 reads CASRGGLYQETQYF. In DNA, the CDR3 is TGTGCCAGCAGGGGGGGTCTCTATCAAGAGACCCAGTACTTC.

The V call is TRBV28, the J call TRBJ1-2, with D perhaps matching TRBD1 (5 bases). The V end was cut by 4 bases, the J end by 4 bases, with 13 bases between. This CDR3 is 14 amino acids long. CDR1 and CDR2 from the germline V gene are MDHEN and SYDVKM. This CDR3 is CASSSTGEGYGYTF. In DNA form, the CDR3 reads TGTGCCAGCAGTTCTACGGGGGAGGGCTATGGCTACACCTTC.

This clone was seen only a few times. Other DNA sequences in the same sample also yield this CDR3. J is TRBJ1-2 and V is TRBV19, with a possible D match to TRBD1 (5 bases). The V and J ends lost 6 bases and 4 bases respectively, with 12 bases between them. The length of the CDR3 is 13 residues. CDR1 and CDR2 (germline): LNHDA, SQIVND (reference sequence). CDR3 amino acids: CASSPQGFYGYTF. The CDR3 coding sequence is TGTGCCAGTAGCCCCCAGGGCTTCTATGGCTACACCTTC. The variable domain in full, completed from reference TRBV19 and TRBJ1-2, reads DGGITQSPKYLFRKEGQNVTLSCEQNLNHDAMYWYRQDPGQGLRLIYYSQIVNDFQKGDIAEGYSVSREKKESFPLTVTSAQKNPTAFYLCASSPQGFYGYTFGSGTRLTVV.

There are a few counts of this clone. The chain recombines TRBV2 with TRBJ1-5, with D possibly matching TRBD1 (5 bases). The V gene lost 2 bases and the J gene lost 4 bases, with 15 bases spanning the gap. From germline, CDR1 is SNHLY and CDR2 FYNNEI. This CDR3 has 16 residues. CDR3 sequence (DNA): TGTGCCAGCAGTGAACGCGGGCAGGGTTGGAATCAGCCCCAGCATTTT. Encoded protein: CASSERGQGWNQPQHF.

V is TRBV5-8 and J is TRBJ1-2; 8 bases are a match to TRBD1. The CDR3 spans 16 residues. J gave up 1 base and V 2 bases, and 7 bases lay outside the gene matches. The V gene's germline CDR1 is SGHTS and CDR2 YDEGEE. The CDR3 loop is CASSFFGTGFNYGYTF. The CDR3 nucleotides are TGTGCCAGCAGCTTTTTTGGGACAGGCTTTAACTATGGCTACACCTTC.

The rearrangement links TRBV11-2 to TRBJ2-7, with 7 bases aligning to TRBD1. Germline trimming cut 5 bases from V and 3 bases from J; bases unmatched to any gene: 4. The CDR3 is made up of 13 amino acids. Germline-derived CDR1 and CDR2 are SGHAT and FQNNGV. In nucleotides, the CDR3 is TGTGCCAGCAGCCGAGGACAGGACTACGAGCAGTACTTC. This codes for CASSRGQDYEQYF. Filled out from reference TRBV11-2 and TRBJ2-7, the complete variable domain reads EAGVAQSPRYKIIEKRQSVAFWCNPISGHATLYWYQQILGQGPKLLIQFQNNGVVDDSQLPKDRFSAERLKGVDSTLKIQPAKLEDSAVYLCASSRGQDYEQYFGPGTRLTVT.

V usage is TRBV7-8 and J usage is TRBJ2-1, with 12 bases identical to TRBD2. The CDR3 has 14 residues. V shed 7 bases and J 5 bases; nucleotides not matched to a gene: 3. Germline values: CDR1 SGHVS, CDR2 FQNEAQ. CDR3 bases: TGTGCCAGCAAATGGACTAGCGGGGACAATGAGCAGTTCTTC. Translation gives CASKWTSGDNEQFF.